The following is a T cell receptor (beta chain) sequence with its context. This entry comes from a study of cytomegalovirus exposure and HLA in healthy donors. 13 Jbeta primers and 60 Vbeta primers were used for the PCR. Using immunoSEQ multiplex PCR, the repertoire was profiled, and TCRdb retains in-frame clones only, with some absent. The data show some 150,000 clones, 70% to 75% seen once. This CDR3 is built from 13 residues. Germline assignment: CDR1 SQVTM and CDR2 ANQGSEA. The TCR was taken from a human donor in good health. Sequencing was carried out using PBMCs. This chain uses TRBV29-1 with TRBJ2-5, with unresolved D. The better agreement between TRBJ2-7 and the DNA end casts doubt on the J call. The CDR3 is CSVGTSADYEQYF. CDR3 in DNA: TGCAGCGTTGGGACGTCGGCTGACTACGAGCAGTACTTC.